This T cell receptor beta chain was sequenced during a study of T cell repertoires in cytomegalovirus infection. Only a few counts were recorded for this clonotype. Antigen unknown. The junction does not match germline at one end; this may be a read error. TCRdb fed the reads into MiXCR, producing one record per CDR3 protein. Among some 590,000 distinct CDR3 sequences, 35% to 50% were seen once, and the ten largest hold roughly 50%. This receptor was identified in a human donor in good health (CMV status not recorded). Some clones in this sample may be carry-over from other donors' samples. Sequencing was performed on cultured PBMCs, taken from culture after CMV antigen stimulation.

DNA for the CDR3: TGTGCCAGCAGCCTAGCGTCCCAAACGACCAAAAACATTCAGTACTTC. Translation: CASSLASQTTKNIQYF. The V call is TRBV7-2, the J call TRBJ2-4; D might be TRBD2 (6 bases). Germline loops: CDR1 SGHTA, CDR2 FQGNSA. The CDR3 covers 16 residues. Together with reference TRBV7-2 and TRBJ2-4, the CDR3 gives the full variable domain: GAGVSQSPSNKVTEKGKDVELRCDPISGHTALYWYRQSLGQGLEFLIYFQGNSAPDKSGLPSDRFSAERTGGSVSTLTIQRTQQEDSAVYLCASSLASQTTKNIQYFGAGTRLSVL.